The 21 T cell receptor beta chains below were found in one sample sequenced in a study of blood T cell repertoires in COVID-19. The repertoire was sequenced with immunoSEQ multiplex PCR; TCRdb's copy has only in-frame clones and lacks some. The sample includes about 200,000 clones, 86% of them seen just once. The sequencing input was peripheral blood. Receptor source: a woman aged 70 to 79 with acute or convalescent COVID-19.

The genes are TRBV27 and TRBJ2-6; D is possibly TRBD1 (5 bases). The length of the CDR3 is 18 residues. From germline, CDR1 is MNHEY and CDR2 SMNVEV (reference sequence). Trimming left V 4 bases short and J 0 bases short, with 16 bases between. CDR3 sequence (DNA): TGTGCCAGCAGTTCGATCTTACAGGCCCTCTCTGGGGCCAACGTCCTGACTTTC. As protein: CASSSILQALSGANVLTF.

The chain recombines TRBV11-2 with TRBJ2-4; 9 positions match TRBD2. The CDR3 length is 18 residues. Trimming cost V 3 bases and J 2 bases; bases outside gene matches: 11. Germline V gene sequence: CDR1 SGHAT, CDR2 FQNNGV. CDR3 nucleotide sequence: TGTGCCAGCAGCTTGGGGCGGGGGGGCCGTCCGACCAAAAACATTCAGTACTTC. Its translation is CASSLGRGGRPTKNIQYF.

This rearrangement joins TRBV11-2 to TRBJ1-1; D may be TRBD1 (6 bases). CDR1 is SGHAT, CDR2 FQNNGV, per germline. Trimming pared 1 base from V and 1 base from J, leaving 10 bases between. The CDR3 totals 15 residues. The CDR3 reads CASSLARQENTEAFF. The CDR3 DNA sequence: TGTGCCAGCAGCTTAGCCCGACAGGAGAACACTGAAGCTTTCTTT. The full variable domain, with the rest looked up from reference TRBV11-2 and TRBJ1-1, is EAGVAQSPRYKIIEKRQSVAFWCNPISGHATLYWYQQILGQGPKLLIQFQNNGVVDDSQLPKDRFSAERLKGVDSTLKIQPAKLEDSAVYLCASSLARQENTEAFFGQGTRLTVV.

This chain uses TRBV5-1 with TRBJ1-2, with 8 bases that match TRBD1. This CDR3 has 16 residues. Germline V gives CDR1 SGHRS, CDR2 YFSETQ. Trimming took 4 bases from V and 4 from J; bases not matched to a gene: 12. CDR3 loop: CASSPTGTGQAYGYTF. The CDR3 region has the DNA TGCGCCAGCAGCCCGACCGGGACAGGTCAAGCCTATGGCTACACCTTC.

The chain is built from TRBV19 and TRBJ1-4; D uncertain. CDR1 and CDR2 (germline): LNHDA, SQIVND (reference sequence). The CDR3 extends over 15 amino acids. Trimming pared 5 bases from V and 8 bases from J, leaving 18 bases between. CDR3 sequence (DNA): TGTGCCAGTAGTTCCGTTAGACTTGGAGACGAAAAACTGTTTTTT. Translation: CASSSVRLGDEKLFF.

The rearrangement links TRBV4-1 to TRBJ2-7; D perhaps matches TRBD2 (7 bases). V was shortened by 1 base and J by 3 bases, with 13 bases between the two germline ends. The V gene's germline CDR1 is MGHRA and CDR2 YSYEKL. The CDR3 contains 15 residues. CDR3 protein: CASSQARGGLYEQYF. DNA for the CDR3: TGCGCCAGCAGCCAAGCAAGGGGGGGCCTCTACGAGCAGTACTTC.

For the CDR3, the DNA is TGTGCCAGCAGAAAAGACAGGGGACCCCTCCACTTT. This codes for CASRKDRGPLHF. V gene TRBV6-4 combines with J gene TRBJ1-6; TRBD1 matches 8 bases. The CDR3 has 12 amino acids. The trim removed 6 bases at V and 12 bases at J, leaving 4 bases unmatched. CDR1 is MRHNA, CDR2 SNTAGT, per germline.

The CDR3 bases are TGTGCCAGCAGCCAAGTGCGGGGTACTTACAATGAGCAGTTCTTC. Protein: CASSQVRGTYNEQFF. The rearrangement links TRBV3-1 (or the pseudogene TRBV3-2) to TRBJ2-1; a possible D gene is TRBD2 (6 bases). CDR1 and CDR2 (germline): LGHDT, YNNKEL (reference sequence). The CDR3 has 15 residues. V was shortened by 1 base and J by 4 bases, with 11 bases between the two germline ends.

CDR3 bases: TGTGCCAGCAGCCCTAGTTGGAGGGGGGGATCCTTGAGCTCTGGAAACACCATATATTTT. Amino acids: CASSPSWRGGSLSSGNTIYF. This rearrangement joins TRBV9 to TRBJ1-3; a possible D gene is TRBD1 (6 bases). The CDR3 has 20 amino acids. Germline loops: CDR1 SGDLS, CDR2 YYNGEE. Trimming took off 4 bases at V and 0 bases at J, with 26 bases between the two ends.

The chain recombines TRBV19 with TRBJ1-4; 12 bases map to TRBD1. Germline V CDR1 and CDR2: LNHDA, SQIVND (reference sequence). The length of the CDR3 is 16 residues. V trimming: 3 bases; J trimming: 6 bases; junction bases outside the gene matches: 5. CDR3 nucleotide sequence: TGTGCCAGTAGTATGGGACAGGGGGCGCAGGATGAAAAACTGTTTTTT. Its protein product is CASSMGQGAQDEKLFF.

The chain combines TRBV18 with TRBJ2-7; 8 bases map to TRBD2. J gave up 2 bases and V 6 bases, and 6 bases lay outside the gene matches. Germline V gives CDR1 KGHSH, CDR2 LQKENI. The CDR3 is 14 residues long. CDR3 nucleotides: TGTGCCAGCTCGTTCACGGGACTAGCCTACGAGCAGTACTTC. Translating gives CASSFTGLAYEQYF. Variable domain in full (rest from reference TRBV18 and TRBJ2-7): NAGVMQNPRHLVRRRGQEARLRCSPMKGHSHVYWYRQLPEEGLKFMVYLQKENIIDESGMPKERFSAEFPKEGPSILRIQQVVRGDSAAYFCASSFTGLAYEQYFGPGTRLTVT.

This CDR3 reads CASTSRGGDRYGYTF. CDR3 bases: TGTGCCAGCACCTCCCGGGGTGGGGATCGCTATGGCTACACCTTC. This rearrangement joins TRBV27 to TRBJ1-2; D uncertain. Germline loops: CDR1 MNHEY, CDR2 SMNVEV (reference sequence). This CDR3 comprises 15 residues. V shed 7 bases and J shed 4 bases, with 19 bases lying between them.

This chain's CDR3 is CASSDRRLLMNTEAFF. The DNA of the CDR3 is TGTGCCAGCAGTGATAGGAGGTTATTGATGAACACTGAAGCTTTCTTT. The chain has TRBV6-1 and TRBJ1-1; D not certain. CDR1 is MNHNS and CDR2 is SASEGT in the germline V gene. The CDR3 has 16 residues. Trimming left V 3 bases short and J 0 bases short, with 14 bases between.

This clone was picked up a small number of times. The chain combines TRBV6-6 with TRBJ2-1, with 8 nucleotides matching TRBD2. In germline, CDR1 is MNHNY, CDR2 SVGAGI (reference sequence). The trim removed 6 bases at V and 10 bases at J, leaving 20 bases unmatched. CDR3 length: 17 amino acids. CDR3 bases: TGTGCCAGCAGCCGAACATTAGCGGGAACCATACAAGGGGAGCAGTTCTTC. Its translation: CASSRTLAGTIQGEQFF.

The V and J genes are TRBV28 and TRBJ2-7, with a tentative D call TRBD1 (8 bases). CDR3 length equals 15 residues. Germline V gene lookup returns CDR1 MDHEN and CDR2 SYDVKM. The ends were cut back, 5 bases at V and 1 base at J, with 15 bases in the middle. The CDR3 is CASSTGGQESYEQYF. CDR3 in DNA: TGTGCCAGCAGTACGGGGGGACAGGAATCCTACGAGCAGTACTTC. Combining the CDR3 with reference TRBV28 and TRBJ2-7 gives the whole variable domain DVKVTQSSRYLVKRTGEKVFLECVQDMDHENMFWYRQDPGLGLRLIYFSYDVKMKEKGDIPEGYSVSREKKERFSLILESASTNQTSMYLCASSTGGQESYEQYFGPGTRLTVT.

The chain is built from TRBV28 and TRBJ2-2, with TRBD2 matching over 12 bases. CDR3 length equals 15 residues. CDR1 and CDR2 from the germline V gene are MDHEN and SYDVKM. The V and J ends lost 11 bases and 3 bases, in that order; junction bases with no gene match: 7. CDR3 in DNA: TGTGCCGGTCAGACTAGCGGGAGTTACACCGGGGAGCTGTTTTTT. Residues: CAGQTSGSYTGELFF.

This clone was detected a few times. The chain uses TRBV29-1 and TRBJ1-6; no clear D. Per germline, CDR1 SQVTM and CDR2 ANQGSEA. Trimming removed 4 bases at V and 8 bases at J, with 12 bases between. The length of the CDR3 is 13 residues. The CDR3 sequence: CSVGEGGDSPLHF. CDR3 sequence (DNA): TGCAGCGTTGGTGAGGGTGGGGATTCACCCCTCCACTTT.

The rearrangement uses TRBV3-1 (or the pseudogene TRBV3-2) and TRBJ2-7; 8 nucleotides match TRBD1. This CDR3 has 13 residues. Trimming at V came to 4 bases and at J to 6 bases, leaving 5 bases not matched to a gene. Germline loops: CDR1 LGHDT, CDR2 YNNKEL (reference sequence). The CDR3 bases are TGTGCCAGCAGCCCTGCGGGGACAGGCGAGCAGTACTTC. Translated, it gives CASSPAGTGEQYF.

V usage is TRBV19 and J usage is TRBJ1-3, with D possibly TRBD1 on 5 matching bases. The CDR3 loop spans 14 amino acids. V was shortened by 5 bases and J by 0 bases, with 8 bases between the two germline ends. Germline CDR1 reads LNHDA; CDR2 reads SQIVND (reference sequence). The CDR3 DNA sequence: TGTGCCAGTAGTTTCGACAGCTCTGGAAACACCATATATTTT. Translating gives CASSFDSSGNTIYF. The variable domain in full, completed from reference TRBV19 and TRBJ1-3, reads DGGITQSPKYLFRKEGQNVTLSCEQNLNHDAMYWYRQDPGQGLRLIYYSQIVNDFQKGDIAEGYSVSREKKESFPLTVTSAQKNPTAFYLCASSFDSSGNTIYFGEGSWLTVV.

The genes are TRBV7-3 and TRBJ2-6; unclear D gene. Germline CDR1 and CDR2: SGHTA and FQGTGA. CDR3 length: 17 amino acids. Between the trimmed V and J ends, which lost 2 bases and 0 bases, there was a span of 11 bases. CDR3 nucleotide sequence: TGTGCCAGCAGCTTAGGATTCGGAGTCTCTGGGGCCAACGTCCTGACTTTC. Its protein is CASSLGFGVSGANVLTF.

V is TRBV28 and J is TRBJ2-5, with TRBD1 matching 9 bases. The CDR3 runs to 14 residues. From germline, CDR1 is MDHEN and CDR2 SYDVKM. The ends lost 5 bases at V and 5 bases at J; junction bases unmatched: 6. CDR3 nucleotide sequence: TGTGCCAGCAGTCTCGGGACAGGGTGGGAGACCCAGTACTTC. Its translation: CASSLGTGWETQYF.